This TCR beta chain was sequenced for a study of blood T cell repertoires in COVID-19. Original processing notes: Researchers report that nucleated cell counts were estimated from reference gene primer amplification. Repertoires were generated with immunoSEQ multiplex PCR, while TCRdb's copy carries only in-frame clones and drops some. That table supplies the V and J calls and clone size; D and trimming were determined from the DNA. The sample contains about 240,000 clones, 83% of which appear only once. This CDR3 is 15 amino acids long. After removal of 4 bases from V and 5 bases from J, the junction contained 8 bases not matched to a gene. Germline CDR1 and CDR2: MNHEY and SMNVEV (reference sequence). This clone has a handful of counts.

This receptor was identified in a human donor in a cohort sampled during active COVID-19. Sequencing used peripheral blood. This rearrangement joins TRBV27 to TRBJ2-1; TRBD2 aligns across 7 bases. CDR3 nucleotides: TGTGCCAGCAGTTCCCCGACTAGCATAGACAATGAGCAGTTCTTC. Translation gives CASSSPTSIDNEQFF.